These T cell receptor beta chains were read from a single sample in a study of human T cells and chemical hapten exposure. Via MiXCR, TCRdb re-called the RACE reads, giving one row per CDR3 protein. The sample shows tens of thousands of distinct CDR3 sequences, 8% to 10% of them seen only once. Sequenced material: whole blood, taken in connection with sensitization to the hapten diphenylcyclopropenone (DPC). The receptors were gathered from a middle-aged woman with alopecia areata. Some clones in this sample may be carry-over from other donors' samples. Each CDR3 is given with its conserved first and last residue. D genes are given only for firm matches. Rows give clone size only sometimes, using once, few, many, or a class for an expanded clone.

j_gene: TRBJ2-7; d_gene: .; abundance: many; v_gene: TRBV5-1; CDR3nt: TGCGCCAGCAGCAAGGACGGTCACTCCTACGAGCAGTACTTC; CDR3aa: CASSKDGHSYEQYF
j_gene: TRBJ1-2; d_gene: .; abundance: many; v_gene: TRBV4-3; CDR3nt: TGCGCCAGCAGCCCCCAGAGGTGGGGGATTAATGGCTACACCTTC; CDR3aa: CASSPQRWGINGYTF
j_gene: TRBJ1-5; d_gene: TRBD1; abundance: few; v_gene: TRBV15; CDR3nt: TGTGCCACCACCGCGGGACAGGGGTTCAATCAGCCCCAGCATTTT; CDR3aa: CATTAGQGFNQPQHF
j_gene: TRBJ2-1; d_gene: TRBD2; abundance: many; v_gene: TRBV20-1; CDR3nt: TGCAGTGCTAGAGATCTGGAGGGAGGGGATTACAATGAGCAGTTCTTC; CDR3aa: CSARDLEGGDYNEQFF
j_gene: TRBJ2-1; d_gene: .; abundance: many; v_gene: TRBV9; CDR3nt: TGTGCCAGCAGCGACATAGGGACCTCCTACAATGAGCAGTTCTTC; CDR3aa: CASSDIGTSYNEQFF
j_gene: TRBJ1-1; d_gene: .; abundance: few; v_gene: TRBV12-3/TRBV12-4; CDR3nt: TGTGCCGGACGAGGATGGGGGGCGAGGTTGGGTATGAACACTGAAGCTTTCTTT; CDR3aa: CAGRGWGARLGMNTEAFF
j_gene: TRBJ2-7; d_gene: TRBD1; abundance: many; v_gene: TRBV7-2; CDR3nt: TGTGCCAGCAGCTGGGGGGGACAGGGAGTCGAGCAGTACTTC; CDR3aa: CASSWGGQGVEQYF
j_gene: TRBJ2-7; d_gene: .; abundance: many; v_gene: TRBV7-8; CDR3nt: TGTGCCAGCAGCTTAAATACGGTCCCGGGGGAGCAGTACTTC; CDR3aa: CASSLNTVPGEQYF
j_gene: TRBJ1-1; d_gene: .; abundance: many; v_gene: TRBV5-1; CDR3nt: TGCGCCAGCAGCTTGGCCCCACACACTGAAGCTTTCTTT; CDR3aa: CASSLAPHTEAFF
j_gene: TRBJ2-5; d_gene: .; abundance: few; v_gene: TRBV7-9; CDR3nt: TGTGTCAGCAGCCTAGGGCGGACCCAGTACTTC; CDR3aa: CVSSLGRTQYF
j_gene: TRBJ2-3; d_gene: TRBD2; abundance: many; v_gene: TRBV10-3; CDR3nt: TGTGCCACGGGAGATAGCGGGGGGCGCCGCACAGATACGCAGTATTTT; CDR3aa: CATGDSGGRRTDTQYF
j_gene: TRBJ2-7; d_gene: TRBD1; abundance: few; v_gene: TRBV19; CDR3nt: TGTGCCAGTAGTTGGGGACAGGGGGTGGCCGAGCAGTACTTC; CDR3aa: CASSWGQGVAEQYF
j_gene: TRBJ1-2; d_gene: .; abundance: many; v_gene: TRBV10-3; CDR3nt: TGTGCCATCAGTGAATTGCCTACAGGGCAAGGTTATGGCTACACCTTC; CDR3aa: CAISELPTGQGYGYTF
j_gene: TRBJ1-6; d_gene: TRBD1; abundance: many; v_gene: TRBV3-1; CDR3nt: TGTGCCAGCAGCCAAGGATCAGGGGGAAATTCACCCCTCCACTTT; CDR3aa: CASSQGSGGNSPLHF
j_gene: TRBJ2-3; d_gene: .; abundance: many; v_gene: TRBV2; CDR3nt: TGTGCCAGCAGTGAAGGCTCCTTCGTAGATACGCAGTATTTT; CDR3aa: CASSEGSFVDTQYF
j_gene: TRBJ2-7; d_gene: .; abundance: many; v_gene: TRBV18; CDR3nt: TGTGCCAGCTCACCGACCTCGTCCCTCTACGAGCAGTACTTC; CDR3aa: CASSPTSSLYEQYF
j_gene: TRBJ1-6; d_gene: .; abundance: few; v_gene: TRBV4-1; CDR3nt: TGCGCCAGCAGCCAAGACATTCTAAATAATTCACCCCTCCACTTT; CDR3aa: CASSQDILNNSPLHF
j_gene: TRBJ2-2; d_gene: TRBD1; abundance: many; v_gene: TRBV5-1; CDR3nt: TGCGCCAGCAGCCGGGGACAGGGTGAGAAGGAGCTGTTTTTT; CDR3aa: CASSRGQGEKELFF
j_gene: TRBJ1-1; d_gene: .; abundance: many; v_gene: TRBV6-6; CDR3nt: TGTGCCAGCAGCGCAGGATTTACTGAAGCTTTCTTT; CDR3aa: CASSAGFTEAFF
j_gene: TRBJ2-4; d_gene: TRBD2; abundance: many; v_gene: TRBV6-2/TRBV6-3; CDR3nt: TGTGCCAGCAGTTACAGCGGGGGCTCCTCCATTCAGTACTTC; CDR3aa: CASSYSGGSSIQYF
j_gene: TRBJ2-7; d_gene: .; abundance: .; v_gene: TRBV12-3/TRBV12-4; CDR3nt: TGTGCCAGCAGTTTAGAACCCTTAGTTGGGGAGCAGTACTTC; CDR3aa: CASSLEPLVGEQYF
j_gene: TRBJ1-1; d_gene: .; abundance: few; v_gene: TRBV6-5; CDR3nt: TGTGCCAGCAGTTACCTTCGGAACACTGAAGCTTTCTTT; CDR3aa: CASSYLRNTEAFF
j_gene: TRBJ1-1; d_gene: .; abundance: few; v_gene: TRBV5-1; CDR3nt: TGCGCCAGCAGCTTACCGAAAGTGAACACTGAAGCTTTCTTT; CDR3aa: CASSLPKVNTEAFF
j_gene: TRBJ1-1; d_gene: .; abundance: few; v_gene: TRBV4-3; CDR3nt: TGCGCCAGCAGCCAAGATCTACCCCTTCCAGGTAGGATGAACACTGAAGCTTTCTTT; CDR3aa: CASSQDLPLPGRMNTEAFF
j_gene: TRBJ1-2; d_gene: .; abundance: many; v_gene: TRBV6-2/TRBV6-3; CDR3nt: TGTGCCAGCAGTTATTCGACAGGACCATCCGGGACTACCTTC; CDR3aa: CASSYSTGPSGTTF
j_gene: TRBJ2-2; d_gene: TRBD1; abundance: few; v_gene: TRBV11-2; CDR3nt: TGTGCCAGCAGCTCTTGGACAGGGGGCGCCGGGGAGCTGTTTTTT; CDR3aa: CASSSWTGGAGELFF